Listed below are T cell receptor beta chains from one sample, sequenced in a study of blood T cell repertoires in COVID-19. Sequencing was performed with immunoSEQ multiplex PCR; in TCRdb, only in-frame clones are kept and a portion is missing. The sample holds about 220,000 clones; 75% to 85% are singletons and the top ten take more than 9%. Sequencing input: peripheral blood. The receptors shown here come from a man aged 45-65 years with active or convalescent COVID-19. Both conserved end residues are part of each CDR3. A D gene is named only where the DNA matches it firmly. Rows give clone size only sometimes, using once, few, many, or a class for an expanded clone.

. TRBJ2-7 few TRBV19 CASSIGLSGPPFF TGTGCCAGTAGTATAGGGCTTTCAGGGCCCCCCTTCTTC
TRBD1 TRBJ1-3 . TRBV10-3 CAISNPDRVGNTIYF TGTGCCATCAGCAACCCGGACAGGGTAGGAAACACCATATATTTT
TRBD1 TRBJ1-5 . TRBV6-2/TRBV6-3 CASSTGQGVYQPQHF TGTGCCAGCAGCACGGGACAGGGTGTTTATCAGCCCCAGCATTTT
TRBD1 TRBJ2-2 . TRBV6-6 CASTTTGGSGELFF TGTGCCAGCACCACTACAGGGGGCAGCGGGGAGCTGTTTTTT
. TRBJ1-3 . TRBV5-1 CASSLYASSGNTIYF TGCGCCAGCAGCTTATACGCGAGCTCTGGAAACACCATATATTTT
TRBD1 TRBJ2-4 . TRBV30 CAWKTGGTIQYF TGTGCCTGGAAAACAGGGGGAACCATTCAGTACTTC
TRBD1 TRBJ2-2 . TRBV14 CASSPHRDSSGTGELFF TGTGCCAGCAGCCCACACAGGGACAGTAGTGGCACCGGGGAGCTGTTTTTT
TRBD1 TRBJ1-2 . TRBV25-1 CASSGQGGGYGYTF TGTGCCAGCAGTGGACAGGGGGGAGGCTATGGCTACACCTTC
TRBD2 TRBJ2-2 . TRBV3-1/TRBV3-2 CASSPGLAGVAGELFF TGTGCCAGCAGCCCCGGACTAGCGGGGGTTGCCGGGGAGCTGTTTTTT
. TRBJ2-1 . TRBV6-5 CASRTGSSPYNEQFF TGTGCCAGCAGAACAGGGTCCTCGCCCTACAATGAGCAGTTCTTC
. TRBJ1-3 . TRBV12-3/TRBV12-4 CASSFEGNTIYF TGTGCCAGCAGTTTTGAGGGAAACACCATATATTTT
. TRBJ1-6 . TRBV19 CASSSVGGSYSPLHF TGTGCCAGTAGTAGTGTCGGGGGTAGTTATTCACCCCTCCACTTT
TRBD2 TRBJ2-5 . TRBV5-6 CASSSGREGRVETQYF TGTGCCAGCAGCTCAGGGCGGGAGGGCAGGGTGGAGACCCAGTACTTC
. TRBJ2-2 . TRBV5-5 CASSLGVGGGELFF TGTGCCAGCAGCTTGGGGGTAGGGGGCGGGGAGCTGTTTTTT
. TRBJ1-4 . TRBV20-1 CSARGDMLFF TGCAGTGCTAGAGGGGACATGCTGTTTTTT
. TRBJ2-1 once TRBV6-1 CASSEGQVDYNEQFF TGTGCCAGCAGTGAAGGGCAGGTAGACTACAATGAGCAGTTCTTC
. TRBJ1-1 . TRBV19 CASSGWTGTEAFF TGTGCCAGCAGTGGTTGGACTGGCACTGAAGCTTTCTTT
TRBD2 TRBJ2-7 few TRBV5-1 CASSLNGGSPGYEQYF TGCGCCAGCAGCTTGAACGGCGGGAGCCCCGGGTACGAGCAGTACTTC
TRBD2 TRBJ2-5 . TRBV5-1 CASSLGLAAQETQYF TGCGCCAGCAGCTTGGGACTAGCGGCCCAAGAGACCCAGTACTTC
. TRBJ1-1 . TRBV4-1 CASSQVGVGTEAFF TGCGCCAGCAGCCAAGTAGGGGTAGGGACTGAAGCTTTCTTT
TRBD1 TRBJ2-7 once TRBV6-5 CASRAGGTYEQYF TGTGCCAGCAGGGCAGGGGGAACCTACGAGCAGTACTTC
. TRBJ1-1 . TRBV28 CASRIQGYTEAFF TGTGCCAGCAGGATACAGGGATACACTGAAGCTTTCTTT
TRBD2 TRBJ2-3 . TRBV2 CASTERLATDTQYF TGTGCCAGCACCGAACGACTAGCCACAGATACGCAGTATTTT
. TRBJ1-1 . TRBV5-8 CASTLGVPEAFF TGTGCCAGCACTCTAGGGGTGCCTGAAGCTTTCTTT
TRBD1 TRBJ2-2 . TRBV4-2 CASTKGGGQGYTGELFF TGTGCCAGCACCAAAGGGGGGGGACAGGGTTACACCGGGGAGCTGTTTTTT
TRBD1 TRBJ1-1 . TRBV6-6 CASSYYTGGNTEAFF TGTGCCAGCAGTTATTACACAGGGGGCAACACTGAAGCTTTCTTT
TRBD2 TRBJ2-1 . TRBV10-3 CAISVLASGRAYNEQFF TGTGCCATCAGTGTGTTAGCTAGCGGGAGGGCCTACAATGAGCAGTTCTTC
. TRBJ1-1 . TRBV27 CASSLRENTEAFF TGTGCCAGCAGTTTACGGGAGAACACTGAAGCTTTCTTT
. TRBJ1-1 . TRBV20-1 CSARKGDEAFF TGCAGTGCTAGGAAGGGAGATGAAGCTTTCTTT